These 10 T cell receptor beta chains were sequenced from one sample in a study of T cell responses to AZD1222 COVID-19 vaccine. TCRdb keeps only in-frame clones here, not all; method: immunoSEQ multiplex PCR. The sample includes around 140,000 clones, approximately 91% of them seen just once. The sample in question was peripheral blood, obtained 28 days after the second AZD1222 dose. These receptors all stem from an adult who received the AZD1222 COVID-19 vaccine.

V gene TRBV5-1 combines with J gene TRBJ1-4; D unresolved. The ends were cut back, 4 bases at V and 4 bases at J, with 11 bases in the middle. CDR3 length equals 14 residues. Germline CDR1 SGHRS, CDR2 YFSETQ. The CDR3 coding sequence is TGCGCCAGCAGCCCCGGCTTGGTTAATGAAAAACTGTTTTTT. This translates into CASSPGLVNEKLFF.

This clone was observed a single time. This chain links TRBV5-1 with TRBJ1-4, with D uncertain. The CDR3 length is 14 residues. Germline CDR1 is SGHRS and CDR2 is YFSETQ. V lost 0 bases and J 0 bases, leaving 3 bases between the germline ends. The CDR3 region has the DNA TGCGCCAGCAGCTTGGCAGCAACTAATGAAAAACTGTTTTTT. Protein product: CASSLAATNEKLFF.

On this clone itself: This sample includes further DNA sequences coding for the same CDR3. The chain is built from TRBV27 and TRBJ1-5; D is perhaps TRBD1 (5 bases). CDR1 is MNHEY and CDR2 is SMNVEV in the germline V gene (reference sequence). V lost 0 bases and J lost 4, with 7 bases in between. The CDR3 has 14 amino acids. The CDR3 bases are TGTGCCAGCAGTTTATCGAGGGGAAATCAGCCCCAGCATTTT. This translates into CASSLSRGNQPQHF.

V usage is TRBV2 and J usage is TRBJ1-4; 9 nucleotides match TRBD1. The germline gives CDR1 SNHLY, CDR2 FYNNEI. After removal of 8 bases from V and 8 bases from J, the junction contained 3 bases not matched to a gene. CDR3 length equals 12 residues. The CDR3 DNA is TGTGCCAGCCGGACAGGGGAGGAAAAACTGTTTTTT. Translated: CASRTGEEKLFF. The full variable domain, its missing parts supplied by reference TRBV2 and TRBJ1-4, is EPEVTQTPSHQVTQMGQEVILRCVPISNHLYFYWYRQILGQKVEFLVSFYNNEISEKSEIFDDQFSVERPDGSNFTLKIRSTKLEDSAMYFCASRTGEEKLFFGSGTQLSVL.

In its sample, this clone was seen once. CDR3 in amino acids: CASSTTTGGDQPQHF. The CDR3 DNA follows: TGTGCCAGTAGTACCACCACAGGGGGCGATCAGCCCCAGCATTTT. The chain has TRBV19 and TRBJ1-5, with TRBD1 identical over 9 bases. V was pared by 4 bases and J by 5 bases, with 6 bases of the junction left unmatched. CDR1 is LNHDA, CDR2 SQIVND, per germline (reference sequence). This CDR3 contains 15 residues.

The V and J genes are TRBV10-3 and TRBJ2-7, with TRBD2 identical over 8 bases. The CDR3 totals 15 residues. Germline trimming cut 6 bases from V and 2 bases from J; bases unmatched to any gene: 9. CDR1 is ENHRY and CDR2 is SYGVKD in the germline V gene. In DNA, the CDR3 is TGTGCCATCAGGATTTCGGGGGGGGGAGCCTACGAGCAGTACTTC. Protein: CAIRISGGGAYEQYF.

The chain couples TRBV7-8 to TRBJ1-1; possibly TRBD1 for D (5 bases). CDR3 length equals 13 residues. Germline V CDR1 and CDR2: SGHVS, FQNEAQ. V was clipped by 5 bases and J by 5 bases, with 12 bases between them. The CDR3 is CASSGTGQTEAFF. The CDR3 DNA is TGTGCCAGCAGCGGGACTGGACAAACTGAAGCTTTCTTT.

The rearrangement uses TRBV5-1 and TRBJ2-3, with TRBD2 as a possible D gene (5 bases). V was shortened by 6 bases and J by 0 bases, with 8 bases between the two germline ends. This CDR3 region has 13 residues. Germline-derived CDR1 and CDR2 are SGHRS and YFSETQ. The CDR3 is CASNGGSTDTQYF. CDR3 bases: TGCGCCAGCAATGGCGGGAGCACAGATACGCAGTATTTT.

V and J are TRBV27 and TRBJ1-5; D remains unclear. The CDR3 contains 14 residues. CDR1 MNHEY and CDR2 SMNVEV come from the germline V gene (reference sequence). V was clipped by 5 bases and J by 0 bases, with 8 bases between them. The CDR3 bases are TGTGCCAGCAGTAGACTGTATAGCAATCAGCCCCAGCATTTT. This encodes CASSRLYSNQPQHF.

J is TRBJ1-5 and V is TRBV27, with D possibly being TRBD1 (5 bases). V shed 5 bases and J shed 5 bases, with 10 bases lying between them. Germline CDR1 and CDR2: MNHEY and SMNVEV (reference sequence). The CDR3 consists of 13 residues. CDR3 amino acids: CASSQGPHQPQHF. DNA for the CDR3: TGTGCCAGCAGTCAGGGTCCTCATCAGCCCCAGCATTTT.